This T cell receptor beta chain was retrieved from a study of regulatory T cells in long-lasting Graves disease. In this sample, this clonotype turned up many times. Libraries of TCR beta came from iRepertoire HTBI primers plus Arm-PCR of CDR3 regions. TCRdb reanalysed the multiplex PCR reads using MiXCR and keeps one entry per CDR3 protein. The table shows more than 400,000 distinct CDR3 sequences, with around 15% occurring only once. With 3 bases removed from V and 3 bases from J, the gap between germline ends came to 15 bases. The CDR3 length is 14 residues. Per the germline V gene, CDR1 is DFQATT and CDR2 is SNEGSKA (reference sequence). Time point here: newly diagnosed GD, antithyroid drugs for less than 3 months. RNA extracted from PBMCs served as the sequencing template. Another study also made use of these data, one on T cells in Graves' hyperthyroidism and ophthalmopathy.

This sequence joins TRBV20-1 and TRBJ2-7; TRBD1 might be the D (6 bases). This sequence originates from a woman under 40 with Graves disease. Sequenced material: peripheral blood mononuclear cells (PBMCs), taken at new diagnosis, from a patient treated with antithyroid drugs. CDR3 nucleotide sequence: TGCAGTGCTAGGTACCAGGGGCCGTACTACGAGCAGTACTTC. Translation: CSARYQGPYYEQYF.